Shown below are 18 T cell receptor beta chains from a single sample sequenced in a study of shared T cell receptors in the human thymus listed by TCRdb under 2021. Library preparation used the immunoSEQ multiplex PCR assay. TCRdb's version of the immuneACCESS table is confined to in-frame rearrangements and falls short of the full clone set. An unresolved V gene accounts for under half of the shortfall where checked; the remainder is of unknown origin. This sample gives about 380,000 clones in total; around 95% of them show up just once. The ten largest clones capture approximately 0.02% of the sample. What was sequenced was thymocytes. Receptor source: a human donor.

V and J are TRBV6-1 and TRBJ1-5; D is uncertain. The CDR3 is made up of 15 amino acids. Germline CDR1 and CDR2: MNHNS and SASEGT. The germline V and J ends were trimmed by 4 bases and 0 bases, with 10 bases remaining between them. The CDR3 DNA follows: TGTGCCAGCAGTGCCCAGGAAACTAGCAATCAGCCCCAGCATTTT. Amino acids: CASSAQETSNQPQHF.

The chain joins TRBV10-1 to TRBJ2-1; 9 bases match TRBD1. Trimming took 2 bases from V and 2 from J; bases not matched to a gene: 7. The germline V gene encodes CDR1 WNHNN and CDR2 SYGVQD (reference sequence). The CDR3 loop spans 17 amino acids. CDR3 in DNA: TGCGCCAGCAGTGAGAACGGGGACAGGGCAGCCTACAATGAGCAGTTCTTC. As protein: CASSENGDRAAYNEQFF.

This sequence joins TRBV30 and TRBJ2-7; 7 bases agree with TRBD1. Germline V CDR1 and CDR2: GTSNPN, SVGIG (reference sequence). The CDR3 spans 15 residues. The ends lost 3 bases at V and 3 bases at J; junction bases unmatched: 11. Here the CDR3 DNA reads TGTGCCTGGAGGGCAGGCACAGGGGTTGACTACGAGCAGTACTTC. As protein: CAWRAGTGVDYEQYF.

This clone showed up just once. V and J are TRBV7-2 and TRBJ2-6; 8 bases match TRBD1. Trimming at V came to 6 bases and at J to 0 bases, leaving 10 bases not matched to a gene. CDR1 and CDR2 (germline): SGHTA, FQGNSA. CDR3 size: 18 residues. This CDR3 reads CASRPRDRRLSGANVLTF. The DNA of the CDR3 is TGTGCCAGCAGGCCCCGGGACAGGCGCCTCTCTGGGGCCAACGTCCTGACTTTC.

The V gene is TRBV28, the J gene TRBJ2-1; perhaps D is TRBD1 or TRBD2 (5 bases each). Trimming pared 3 bases from V and 0 bases from J, leaving 9 bases between. Germline V gene data show CDR1 as MDHEN and CDR2 as SYDVKM. The CDR3 has 15 residues. Here the CDR3 DNA reads TGTGCCAGCAGTTTCTGGGGGATCTCCTACAATGAGCAGTTCTTC. Translating gives CASSFWGISYNEQFF.

The V call is TRBV28, the J call TRBJ2-5; 11 bases are a match to TRBD2. The germline CDR1 and CDR2 sequences are MDHEN and SYDVKM. The CDR3 sequence is 18 residues long. Germline trimming cut 3 bases from V and 0 bases from J; bases unmatched to any gene: 9. As DNA, the CDR3 is TGTGCCAGCAGTTTCGGGCTAGCGGGGGGAGGGTACCAAGAGACCCAGTACTTC. Protein product: CASSFGLAGGGYQETQYF.

The chain has TRBV29-1 and TRBJ2-3; maybe TRBD2 (5 bases). Germline CDR1 reads SQVTM; CDR2 reads ANQGSEA. Between the trimmed V and J ends, which lost 3 bases and 0 bases, there was a span of 19 bases. The length of the CDR3 is 17 residues. CDR3 in DNA: TGCAGCGTTGAGGTGAACGACTACCTTTCTAGCACAGATACGCAGTATTTT. It is translated as CSVEVNDYLSSTDTQYF.

This clone was detected once. CDR3 region: CASSYPTSPEQFF. CDR3 nucleotide sequence: TGTGCCAGCAGCTACCCGACTAGTCCCGAGCAGTTCTTC. The chain recombines TRBV7-9 with TRBJ2-1, with TRBD2 as a possible D gene (6 bases). Per germline, CDR1 SEHNR and CDR2 FQNEAQ (reference sequence). V lost 4 bases and J 10 bases, leaving 14 bases between the germline ends. The CDR3 runs 13 residues.

This clone showed up just once. The chain uses TRBV27 and TRBJ2-1; maybe TRBD1 (5 bases). V lost 3 bases and J 2 bases, leaving 8 bases between the germline ends. The CDR3 length is 14 residues. CDR1 and CDR2 from the germline V gene are MNHEY and SMNVEV (reference sequence). CDR3 residues: CASSLPGPYNEQFF. CDR3 DNA: TGTGCCAGCAGTTTGCCAGGGCCCTACAATGAGCAGTTCTTC.

The chain links TRBV5-1 to TRBJ2-7; 10 nucleotides line up with TRBD2. The CDR3 is 14 residues long. Germline V gene lookup returns CDR1 SGHRS and CDR2 YFSETQ. After removal of 3 bases from V and 7 bases from J, the junction contained 7 bases not matched to a gene. CDR3 bases: TGCGCCAGCAGCTCGACTAGCGGGTCCATGGAGCAGTACTTC. The encoded protein is CASSSTSGSMEQYF.

V usage is TRBV6-5 and J usage is TRBJ2-7; D is unclear. This CDR3 spans 12 amino acids. Germline CDR1 is MNHEY and CDR2 is SVGAGI. Trimming removed 4 bases at V and 5 bases at J, with 9 bases between. CDR3 nucleotide sequence: TGTGCCAGCAGTTTTCTCTGGGACGAGCAGTACTTC. Amino acids: CASSFLWDEQYF.

The chain recombines TRBV6-6 with TRBJ2-5; D is possibly TRBD2 (5 bases). The V and J ends lost 7 bases and 5 bases respectively, with 23 bases between them. Germline CDR1 and CDR2: MNHNY and SVGAGI (reference sequence). This CDR3 is 16 amino acids long. CDR3 in amino acids: CASTHGSGETAETQYF. In DNA, the CDR3 is TGTGCCAGCACTCACGGCTCCGGGGAAACAGCGGAGACCCAGTACTTC.

The gene calls are TRBV6-5 and TRBJ1-1; D possibly corresponds to TRBD1 (6 bases). Trimming cost V 2 bases and J 0 bases, with 10 bases left between them. CDR3 size: 15 residues. Germline-derived CDR1 and CDR2 are MNHEY and SVGAGI. CDR3 in DNA: TGTGCCAGCAGTTACAAACAGGGCTTGAACACTGAAGCTTTCTTT. It codes for CASSYKQGLNTEAFF.

The gene calls are TRBV9 and TRBJ1-3; a weak D match, TRBD1 (6 bases). Trimming took 4 bases from V and 1 from J, leaving 21 bases between them. Germline CDR1 and CDR2: SGDLS and YYNGEE. The CDR3 is 18 residues long. The CDR3 nucleotides are TGTGCCAGCAGCCCGCCAGGGGCAGGGTCTTCTTCTGGAAACACCATATATTTT. The encoded protein is CASSPPGAGSSSGNTIYF.

V and J are TRBV19 and TRBJ2-2, with 14 bases identical to TRBD2. V dropped 6 bases and J dropped 4; count of bases not matched to a gene: 4. This CDR3 has 16 amino acids. Germline assignment: CDR1 LNHDA and CDR2 SQIVND (reference sequence). The CDR3 nucleotides are TGTGCCAGTAGGGGACTAGCGGGAGAGAGCACCGGGGAGCTGTTTTTT. Encoded protein: CASRGLAGESTGELFF.

V is TRBV6-5 and J is TRBJ2-3; D unclear. V lost 5 bases and J lost 6, with 18 bases in between. Germline CDR1 is MNHEY and CDR2 is SVGAGI. The CDR3 sequence is 15 residues long. CDR3 protein: CASSPRQRGLDTQYF. The CDR3 region has the DNA TGTGCCAGCAGTCCTCGCCAACGAGGCCTTGATACGCAGTATTTT.

This clone was observed a single time. The chain carries TRBV5-8 and TRBJ1-5; TRBD1 might be the D (5 bases). Looked up from germline, CDR1 is SGHTS and CDR2 is YDEGEE. V was clipped by 0 bases and J by 2 bases, with 9 bases between them. The CDR3 covers 15 residues. The CDR3 DNA reads as TGTGCCAGCAGCTTGGAACAGGCCCGCAATCAGCCCCAGCATTTT. It is translated as CASSLEQARNQPQHF.

The gene calls are TRBV7-9 and TRBJ2-7; D is uncertain. Trimming shortened V by 5 bases and J by 4 bases, and 9 bases separated the two germline ends. The CDR3 extends over 12 amino acids. Germline assignment: CDR1 SEHNR and CDR2 FQNEAQ (reference sequence). The CDR3 sequence: CASSGESYEQYF. The CDR3 DNA reads as TGTGCCAGCAGCGGAGAGAGTTACGAGCAGTACTTC.